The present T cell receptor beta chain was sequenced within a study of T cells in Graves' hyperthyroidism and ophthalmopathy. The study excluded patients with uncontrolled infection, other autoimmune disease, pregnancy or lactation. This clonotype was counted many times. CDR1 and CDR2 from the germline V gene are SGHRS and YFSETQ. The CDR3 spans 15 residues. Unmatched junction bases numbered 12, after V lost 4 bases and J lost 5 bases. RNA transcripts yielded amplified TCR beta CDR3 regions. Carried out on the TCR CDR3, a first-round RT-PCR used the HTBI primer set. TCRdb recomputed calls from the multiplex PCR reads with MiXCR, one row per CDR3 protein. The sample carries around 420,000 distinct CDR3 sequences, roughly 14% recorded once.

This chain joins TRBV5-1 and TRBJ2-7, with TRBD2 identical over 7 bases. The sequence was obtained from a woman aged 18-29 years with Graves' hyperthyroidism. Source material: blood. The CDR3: CASSRRAGSLNEQYF. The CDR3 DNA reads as TGCGCCAGCAGCAGACGAGCGGGGAGCCTTAACGAGCAGTACTTC.